This TCR beta chain was sequenced for a study of CD8 T cells in ankylosing spondylitis. This clonotype was seen ten or more times. The V gene lost 6 bases and the J gene lost 0 bases, with 14 bases spanning the gap. The CDR3 length is 15 residues. MiXCR, applied by TCRdb to the 5' RACE reads, yields one record per CDR3 protein. This repertoire shows more than 150,000 distinct CDR3 sequences, roughly 20% found once; its top ten account for 4.3%. The chain links TRBV12-3 or TRBV12-4 to TRBJ1-1; D is ambiguous. The TCR comes from a male donor aged 10-35 years with ankylosing spondylitis or in good health (not recorded which). The sample was blood, either unsorted or a sorted T cell fraction (not recorded which). The CDR3 protein is CASSKWPSMNTEAFF. CDR3 DNA sequence: TGTGCCAGCAGCAAATGGCCTAGTATGAACACTGAAGCTTTCTTT.